This TCR beta chain was profiled in a study of T cell repertoires in cytomegalovirus infection. Ten or more counts support this clonotype. V trimming: 5 bases; J trimming: 0 bases; junction bases outside the gene matches: 5. The CDR3 runs to 16 residues. In germline, CDR1 is SGHTA, CDR2 FQGNSA. TCRdb ran MiXCR on the reads and lists one entry per CDR3 protein. The sample lists 300,000 to 400,000 distinct CDR3 sequences, 18% occurring once. The sequenced material came from PBMCs. The J gene is TRBJ2-1, the V gene TRBV7-2, with TRBD2 identical over 9 bases. The sequence was obtained from a human donor in good health (CMV status not recorded). Some clones in this sample may be carry-over from other donors' samples. Here the CDR3 reads CASSKTSGLSYNEQFF. CDR3 DNA: TGTGCCAGCAGCAAGACTAGCGGACTCTCCTACAATGAGCAGTTCTTC.